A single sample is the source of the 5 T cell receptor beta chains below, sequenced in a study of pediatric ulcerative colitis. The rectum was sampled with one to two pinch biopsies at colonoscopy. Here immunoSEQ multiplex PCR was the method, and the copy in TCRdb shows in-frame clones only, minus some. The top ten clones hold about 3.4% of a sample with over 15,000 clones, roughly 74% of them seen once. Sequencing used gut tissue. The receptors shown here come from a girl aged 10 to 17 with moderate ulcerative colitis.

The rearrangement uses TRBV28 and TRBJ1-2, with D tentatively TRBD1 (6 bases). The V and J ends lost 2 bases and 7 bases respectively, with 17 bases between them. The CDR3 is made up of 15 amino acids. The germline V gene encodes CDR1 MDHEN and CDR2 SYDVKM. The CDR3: CASSLGGQSAGGYTF. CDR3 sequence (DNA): TGTGCCAGCAGTTTAGGCGGACAGTCTGCGGGTGGCTACACCTTC.

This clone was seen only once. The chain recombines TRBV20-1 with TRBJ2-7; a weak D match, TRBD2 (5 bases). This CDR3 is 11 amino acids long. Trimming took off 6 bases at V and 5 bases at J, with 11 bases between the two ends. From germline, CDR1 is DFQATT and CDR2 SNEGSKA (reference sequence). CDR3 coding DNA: TGCAGTGCCAACTCCGGGGACGAGCAGTACTTC. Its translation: CSANSGDEQYF.

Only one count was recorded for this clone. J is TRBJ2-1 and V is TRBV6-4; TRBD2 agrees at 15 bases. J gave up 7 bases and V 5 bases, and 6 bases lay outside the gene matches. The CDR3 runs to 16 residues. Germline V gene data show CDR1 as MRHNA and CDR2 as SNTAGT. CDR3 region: CASSSSGTSGGNEQFF. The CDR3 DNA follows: TGTGCCAGCAGTTCCTCCGGGACTAGCGGGGGGAATGAGCAGTTCTTC.

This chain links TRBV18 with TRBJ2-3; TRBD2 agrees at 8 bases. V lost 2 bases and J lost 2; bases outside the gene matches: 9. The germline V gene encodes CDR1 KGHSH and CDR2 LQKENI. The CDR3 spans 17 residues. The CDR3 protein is CASSPVGRTSSTDTQYF. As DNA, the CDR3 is TGTGCCAGCTCACCAGTTGGAAGGACTAGCTCCACAGATACGCAGTATTTT.

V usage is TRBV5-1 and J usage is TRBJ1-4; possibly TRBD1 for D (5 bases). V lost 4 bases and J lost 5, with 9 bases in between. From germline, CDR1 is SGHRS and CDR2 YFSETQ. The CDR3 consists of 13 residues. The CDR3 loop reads CASSPGGNEKLFF. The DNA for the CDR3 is TGCGCCAGCAGCCCCGGGGGAAATGAAAAACTGTTTTTT.